The 10 T cell receptor beta chains listed next were all sequenced from one sample in a study of blood T cell repertoires in COVID-19. The table came from immunoSEQ multiplex PCR; TCRdb's copy has only in-frame clones and leaves some out. The repertoire holds over 200,000 clones, with approximately 88% as singletons. Sequencing was performed on PBMCs or T cells enriched from blood (not recorded which). The receptors stem from a woman in her twenties or thirties who had been exposed to COVID-19.

The chain couples TRBV14 to TRBJ2-2; 7 bases are a match to TRBD1. V gave up 6 bases and J gave up 6 bases; unmatched junction bases: 10. CDR1 SGHDN and CDR2 FVKESK come from the germline V gene. CDR3 length: 15 amino acids. This chain's CDR3 is CASSIRPGQAGELFF. The CDR3 DNA follows: TGTGCCAGCAGTATTAGACCAGGACAGGCCGGGGAGCTGTTTTTT.

The rearrangement joins TRBV19 to TRBJ1-2; TRBD1 matches at 8 bases. Trimming took 2 bases from V and 7 from J; bases not matched to a gene: 6. Germline lookup yields CDR1 LNHDA and CDR2 SQIVND (reference sequence). The CDR3 contains 14 residues. In nucleotides, the CDR3 is TGTGCCAGTAGTATAATTCAGGGGGCGCGTGGCTACACCTTC. Amino acid sequence: CASSIIQGARGYTF.

The chain joins TRBV6-2 or TRBV6-3 to TRBJ2-7; 11 bases agree with TRBD2. Germline CDR1 MNHEY, CDR2 SVGEGT. The CDR3 is 18 residues long. V lost 5 bases to trimming and J lost 0 bases; unmatched junction nucleotides: 12. The CDR3 sequence: CASSPQLGLAGNSYEQYF. DNA of the CDR3: TGTGCCAGCAGTCCCCAGCTCGGACTAGCGGGTAACTCCTACGAGCAGTACTTC.

This clone was seen a handful of times. The rearrangement links TRBV7-9 to TRBJ1-1; D unresolved. V was trimmed by 3 bases and J by 1 base, leaving 6 bases between them. The CDR3 is made up of 13 amino acids. Germline-derived CDR1 and CDR2 are SEHNR and FQNEAQ (reference sequence). The CDR3 region has the DNA TGTGCCAGCAGCTTTGGGCGGAACACTGAAGCTTTCTTT. It codes for CASSFGRNTEAFF. The whole variable domain, remainder taken from reference TRBV7-9 and TRBJ1-1, is DTGVSQNPRHKITKRGQNVTFRCDPISEHNRLYWYRQTLGQGPEFLTYFQNEAQLEKSRLLSDRFSAERPKGSFSTLEIQRTEQGDSAMYLCASSFGRNTEAFFGQGTRLTVV.

The chain recombines TRBV30 with TRBJ2-7; 9 nucleotides align to TRBD2. This CDR3 has 14 amino acids. The germline V gene encodes CDR1 GTSNPN and CDR2 SVGIG (reference sequence). Losses at the gene ends were 4 bases for V and 0 bases for J; bases not matched to a gene: 4. CDR3: CAWTAGGTSYEQYF. CDR3 DNA sequence: TGTGCCTGGACTGCGGGGGGGACCTCCTACGAGCAGTACTTC.

The count of this clone is one. The CDR3 sequence is CASSRVRTDTQYF. The CDR3 DNA follows: TGTGCCAGCAGCCGAGTCCGCACAGATACGCAGTATTTT. The V call is TRBV5-6, the J call TRBJ2-3; D is ambiguous. There are 13 residues in the CDR3. V lost 4 bases and J 1 base, leaving 7 bases between the germline ends. Germline CDR1 is SGHDT and CDR2 is YYEEEE.

The chain joins TRBV4-1 to TRBJ2-2; a possible D gene is TRBD2 (5 bases). From germline, CDR1 is MGHRA and CDR2 YSYEKL. The CDR3 has 16 residues. Trimming shortened V by 0 bases and J by 0 bases, and 8 bases separated the two germline ends. DNA for the CDR3: TGCGCCAGCAGCCAAGATCTAGCACCGAACACCGGGGAGCTGTTTTTT. It is translated as CASSQDLAPNTGELFF.

The chain carries TRBV5-1 and TRBJ2-3; a possible D gene is TRBD1 (6 bases). The CDR3 loop spans 16 amino acids. V lost 4 bases and J 5 bases, leaving 20 bases between the germline ends. Per the germline V gene, CDR1 is SGHRS and CDR2 is YFSETQ. The CDR3 is CASSPQGTGHGDTQYF. The CDR3 DNA reads as TGCGCCAGCAGCCCACAGGGAACGGGCCACGGAGATACGCAGTATTTT.

The rearrangement joins TRBV4-1 to TRBJ2-7; TRBD2 might be the D (6 bases). The germline V and J ends were trimmed by 4 bases and 1 base, with 20 bases remaining between them. There are 17 residues in the CDR3. CDR1 MGHRA and CDR2 YSYEKL come from the germline V gene. The CDR3 sequence: CASSPLTWGTLSYEQYF. For the CDR3, the DNA is TGCGCCAGCAGCCCCCTTACATGGGGGACTCTTTCCTACGAGCAGTACTTC.

The chain joins TRBV28 to TRBJ2-2; 15 bases are shared with TRBD2. Germline values: CDR1 MDHEN, CDR2 SYDVKM. Trimming at V came to 2 bases and at J to 5 bases, leaving 6 bases not matched to a gene. The CDR3 loop spans 18 amino acids. The DNA for the CDR3 is TGTGCCAGCAGTTTACAGGGACTAGCGGGAGGAGGGACCGGGGAGCTGTTTTTT. Protein: CASSLQGLAGGGTGELFF.